This passage covers 28 T cell receptor beta chains from one sample sequenced in a study of shared clonotypes between healthy human individuals. Sequencing was performed with immunoSEQ multiplex PCR; in TCRdb, only in-frame clones are kept and a portion is missing. The data show roughly 2,300,000 clones, just under 95% seen once. The source material was naive CD4+ T cells from PBMCs. Indicated subset: CD45RA+ positively selected. The origin of the receptors is a man between 18 and 29 years old in good health. Some clones in this sample may be carry-over from other donors' samples.

This clone was seen a handful of times. The rearrangement uses TRBV29-1 and TRBJ1-1; no firm D call. The V gene lost 4 bases and the J gene lost 0 bases, with 12 bases spanning the gap. CDR3 length: 14 residues. Germline V gene data show CDR1 as SQVTM and CDR2 as ANQGSEA. CDR3 loop: CSVGVAGLNTEAFF. The CDR3 DNA follows: TGCAGCGTTGGGGTCGCAGGCTTGAACACTGAAGCTTTCTTT.

The rearrangement joins TRBV27 to TRBJ1-2, with 9 bases lining up with TRBD1. Germline assignment: CDR1 MNHEY and CDR2 SMNVEV (reference sequence). This CDR3 is 21 amino acids long. Losses at the gene ends were 5 bases for V and 4 bases for J; bases not matched to a gene: 26. CDR3 sequence (DNA): TGTGCCAGCAGTCTATTACCTCCGGGACAGGGTGTTCCCAAGGAACTCTATGGCTACACCTTC. This sequence encodes CASSLLPPGQGVPKELYGYTF.

V and J are TRBV6-6 and TRBJ1-1; D is possibly TRBD1 (6 bases). The CDR3 covers 15 residues. In germline, CDR1 is MNHNY, CDR2 SVGAGI (reference sequence). Trimming removed 5 bases at V and 4 bases at J, with 17 bases between. DNA of the CDR3: TGTGCCAGCAGTCGGGGCAGGGGACTTGGCACTGAAGCTTTCTTT. This codes for CASSRGRGLGTEAFF.

CDR3 DNA: TGTGCCAGTAGCAGGGGACTACCTGCGAACACCGGGGAGCTGTTTTTT. Its protein is CASSRGLPANTGELFF. J is TRBJ2-2 and V is TRBV19; D may be TRBD2 (7 bases). Germline CDR1 is LNHDA and CDR2 is SQIVND (reference sequence). V lost 6 bases and J lost 0, with 14 bases in between. CDR3 size: 16 residues.

The chain combines TRBV2 with TRBJ2-5; 8 bases map to TRBD2. CDR1 is SNHLY, CDR2 FYNNEI, per germline. This CDR3 has 14 amino acids. J lost 3 bases, V lost 2 bases, and 2 bases had no gene match. CDR3 DNA sequence: TGTGCCAGCAGTGAATGGGGACTAGAAGAGACCCAGTACTTC. It specifies CASSEWGLEETQYF. Full variable domain (remainder filled in from reference TRBV2 and TRBJ2-5): EPEVTQTPSHQVTQMGQEVILRCVPISNHLYFYWYRQILGQKVEFLVSFYNNEISEKSEIFDDQFSVERPDGSNFTLKIRSTKLEDSAMYFCASSEWGLEETQYFGPGTRLLVL.

V and J are TRBV19 and TRBJ1-2, with TRBD1 identical over 7 bases. V trimming: 5 bases; J trimming: 4 bases; junction bases outside the gene matches: 7. This CDR3 spans 14 amino acids. Germline CDR1 LNHDA, CDR2 SQIVND (reference sequence). In DNA form, the CDR3 reads TGTGCCAGTAGTGTCCGGGACAGCGCCTATGGCTACACCTTC. It codes for CASSVRDSAYGYTF.

The chain carries TRBV7-9 and TRBJ2-1; TRBD2 agrees at 7 bases. Germline V lookup: CDR1 SEHNR, CDR2 FQNEAQ (reference sequence). V was pared by 4 bases and J by 5 bases, with 5 bases of the junction left unmatched. The CDR3 totals 14 residues. CDR3 DNA sequence: TGTGCCAGCAGCTGGCTAGCGGCGAACAATGAGCAGTTCTTC. This sequence encodes CASSWLAANNEQFF.

The rearrangement uses TRBV6-5 and TRBJ1-1, with 7 nucleotides matching TRBD1. Germline CDR1 is MNHEY and CDR2 is SVGAGI. The CDR3 extends over 14 amino acids. J was trimmed by 2 bases and V by 6 bases; bases with no gene match: 6. The CDR3 nucleotides read TGTGCCAGCAGGCGTGGACAGGTCAACACTGAAGCTTTCTTT. It encodes CASRRGQVNTEAFF.

The chain employs TRBV19 and TRBJ2-7; 9 nucleotides agree with TRBD2. Germline V gene sequence: CDR1 LNHDA, CDR2 SQIVND (reference sequence). Trimming at V came to 5 bases and at J to 3 bases, leaving 11 bases not matched to a gene. The CDR3 is made up of 16 amino acids. For the CDR3, the DNA is TGTGCCAGTAGTCCAACTAGCGGGTATCCTCGCTACGAGCAGTACTTC. It translates to CASSPTSGYPRYEQYF.

V and J are TRBV15 and TRBJ2-7; 10 nucleotides match TRBD2. The CDR3 loop spans 19 amino acids. Germline CDR1 is LNHNV and CDR2 is YYDKDF (reference sequence). With V trimmed by 0 bases and J by 1 base, 12 bases remained unmatched. In DNA, the CDR3 is TGTGCCACCAGCAGAGAGAGAAAAGAGGGACTAGCGCTTTCCTACGAGCAGTACTTC. Its protein product is CATSRERKEGLALSYEQYF.

This chain links TRBV5-1 with TRBJ2-3; weak D call: TRBD1 (6 bases). The CDR3 loop spans 14 amino acids. Deletions cut 4 bases from V and 4 bases from J, with 13 bases between. Germline V gives CDR1 SGHRS, CDR2 YFSETQ. The CDR3 DNA reads TGCGCCAGCAGCAGAGCGAAGGGGGCAGATACGCAGTATTTT. This sequence encodes CASSRAKGADTQYF.

The chain joins TRBV19 to TRBJ2-1; 9 positions agree with TRBD1. V lost 6 bases and J lost 6; bases outside the gene matches: 6. This CDR3 comprises 14 residues. Germline-derived CDR1 and CDR2 are LNHDA and SQIVND (reference sequence). The DNA for the CDR3 is TGTGCCAGTAGAGGACAGGGGTCTCTCAATGAGCAGTTCTTC. Its translation is CASRGQGSLNEQFF.

This clone was counted between two and nine times. The gene calls are TRBV12-5 and TRBJ1-1, with D unclear. Between the trimmed V and J ends, which lost 3 bases and 4 bases, there was a span of 12 bases. Looked up from germline, CDR1 is LGHNT and CDR2 is FRNRAP. The CDR3 sequence is 14 residues long. The CDR3 coding sequence is TGTGCTAGTGGTTTAGAACTGCCCGGCACTGAAGCTTTCTTT. Its protein is CASGLELPGTEAFF.

The gene calls are TRBV28 and TRBJ2-7, with D hard to call. Germline CDR1 and CDR2: MDHEN and SYDVKM. The CDR3 is 15 amino acids. The V gene lost 7 bases and the J gene lost 0 bases, with 16 bases spanning the gap. CDR3 residues: CASTPPGSLSYEQYF. CDR3 bases: TGTGCCAGCACACCCCCGGGCAGCCTCTCCTACGAGCAGTACTTC.

This chain links TRBV5-1 with TRBJ1-1, with 8 bases lining up with TRBD1. Per the germline V gene, CDR1 is SGHRS and CDR2 is YFSETQ. This CDR3 comprises 12 residues. The trim removed 4 bases at V and 11 bases at J, leaving 7 bases unmatched. The CDR3 spells CASSEGYRGAFF. The CDR3 nucleotides read TGCGCCAGCAGCGAAGGATACAGGGGGGCTTTCTTT.

The chain recombines TRBV5-1 with TRBJ2-2; D is unresolved. Looked up from germline, CDR1 is SGHRS and CDR2 is YFSETQ. CDR3 size: 14 residues. V was cut by 4 bases and J by 6 bases, with 13 bases left in between. In nucleotides, the CDR3 is TGCGCCAGCAGCCTGCTCTTCGGGCCCGGGGAGCTGTTTTTT. It yields the protein CASSLLFGPGELFF.

J is TRBJ1-4 and V is TRBV18; the D is unclear. The CDR3 sequence is 13 residues long. The germline V gene has CDR1 KGHSH and CDR2 LQKENI. V was shortened by 5 bases and J by 8 bases, with 12 bases between the two germline ends. CDR3 loop: CASSSRVYEKLFF. The DNA of the CDR3 is TGTGCCAGCTCATCGCGGGTTTACGAAAAACTGTTTTTT.

The chain combines TRBV27 with TRBJ2-3, with 10 bases lining up with TRBD2. Looked up from germline, CDR1 is MNHEY and CDR2 is SMNVEV (reference sequence). V was clipped by 1 base and J by 4 bases; unmatched bases: 17. The CDR3 totals 20 residues. CDR3 in amino acids: CASSLFGLAGVGEDADTQYF. DNA of the CDR3: TGTGCCAGCAGTTTATTTGGCCTAGCGGGAGTAGGGGAGGACGCAGATACGCAGTATTTT.

This clone has just one count. Here the CDR3 DNA reads TGTGCCTGGAGTGTATTGTCTAGCGGCCCTTCTACGAGTCGGTTCTTC. Translating gives CAWSVLSSGPSTSRFF. J is TRBJ2-1 and V is TRBV30; 7 bases match TRBD2. The CDR3 sequence is 16 residues long. V shed 0 bases, J shed 15 bases, and the junction held 20 bases outside the gene matches. The V gene's germline CDR1 is GTSNPN and CDR2 SVGIG (reference sequence).

This clone was found a few times. This chain connects TRBV18 to TRBJ1-1; D unresolved. The CDR3 runs 12 residues. The V gene's germline CDR1 is KGHSH and CDR2 LQKENI. Trimming left V 4 bases short and J 1 base short, with 4 bases between. The CDR3 is CASSHENTEAFF. CDR3 DNA: TGTGCCAGCTCACATGAGAACACTGAAGCTTTCTTT. Together with reference TRBV18 and TRBJ1-1, the CDR3 gives the full variable domain: NAGVMQNPRHLVRRRGQEARLRCSPMKGHSHVYWYRQLPEEGLKFMVYLQKENIIDESGMPKERFSAEFPKEGPSILRIQQVVRGDSAAYFCASSHENTEAFFGQGTRLTVV.

This chain joins TRBV5-1 and TRBJ2-7, with a possible D match to TRBD2 (5 bases). Germline CDR1 SGHRS, CDR2 YFSETQ. V lost 4 bases and J 0 bases, leaving 14 bases between the germline ends. The CDR3 extends over 15 amino acids. CDR3 sequence: CASSRGIPNSYEQYF. In nucleotides, the CDR3 is TGCGCCAGCAGCAGAGGGATCCCTAACTCCTACGAGCAGTACTTC.

V gene TRBV7-2 combines with J gene TRBJ2-1; D ambiguous. This CDR3 is 13 amino acids long. Germline assignment: CDR1 SGHTA and CDR2 FQGNSA. V gave up 1 base and J gave up 9 bases, with 10 bases separating them. CDR3: CASSLDAEREQFF. CDR3 DNA sequence: TGTGCCAGCAGCTTAGACGCAGAGCGTGAGCAGTTCTTC.

The CDR3: CASRAGTIIGEQYF. CDR3 bases: TGTGCCAGCCGGGCAGGGACTATAATCGGGGAGCAGTACTTC. V and J are TRBV19 and TRBJ2-7; TRBD2 matches 7 bases. V trimming: 9 bases; J trimming: 7 bases; junction bases outside the gene matches: 15. Germline V gives CDR1 LNHDA, CDR2 SQIVND (reference sequence). CDR3 length: 14 residues. The full variable domain, rest sourced from reference TRBV19 and TRBJ2-7, is DGGITQSPKYLFRKEGQNVTLSCEQNLNHDAMYWYRQDPGQGLRLIYYSQIVNDFQKGDIAEGYSVSREKKESFPLTVTSAQKNPTAFYLCASRAGTIIGEQYFGPGTRLTVT.

The chain combines TRBV5-4 with TRBJ2-7; TRBD1 aligns across 7 bases. The CDR3 length is 14 residues. CDR1 and CDR2 (germline): SGHNT, YYREEE (reference sequence). Unmatched junction bases numbered 9, after V lost 4 bases and J lost 5 bases. CDR3 sequence: CASSLPQGQNEQYF. The CDR3 coding sequence is TGTGCCAGCAGCCTCCCTCAGGGACAGAACGAGCAGTACTTC.

The chain is built from TRBV30 and TRBJ2-6; no firm D call. Trimming removed 0 bases from V and 0 bases from J, with 12 bases in between. The CDR3 extends over 17 amino acids. CDR1 is GTSNPN, CDR2 SVGIG, per germline (reference sequence). CDR3 sequence: CAWSVGGLSSGANVLTF. Here the CDR3 DNA reads TGTGCCTGGAGTGTAGGCGGATTAAGCTCTGGGGCCAACGTCCTGACTTTC.

The CDR3 sequence: CASRLRDSSYEQYF. DNA for the CDR3: TGTGCCAGCAGGCTTAGGGACAGCTCCTACGAGCAGTACTTC. V is TRBV27 and J is TRBJ2-7, with 7 bases identical to TRBD1. The J segment lost 0 bases and the V segment lost 6 bases, leaving 5 bases of the junction unmatched. The CDR3 runs to 14 residues. Germline loops: CDR1 MNHEY, CDR2 SMNVEV (reference sequence).

This clone occurred a few times. The chain combines TRBV7-9 with TRBJ2-7, with 14 nucleotides matching TRBD2. Germline CDR1 and CDR2: SEHNR and FQNEAQ (reference sequence). J lost 5 bases, V lost 4 bases, and 10 bases had no gene match. The CDR3 loop spans 17 amino acids. The CDR3: CASSSDPGTSGSHEQYF. CDR3 coding DNA: TGTGCCAGCAGCTCGGACCCCGGGACTAGCGGGAGCCACGAGCAGTACTTC.

The chain joins TRBV2 to TRBJ2-7, with 8 bases aligning to TRBD1. V was clipped by 6 bases and J by 10 bases; unmatched bases: 11. CDR1 is SNHLY and CDR2 is FYNNEI in the germline V gene. CDR3 length equals 13 residues. The CDR3 DNA is TGTGCCAGCAGCCCGGACAGGGATTTATATCAGTACTTC. Amino acid sequence: CASSPDRDLYQYF.